This entry lists 19 T cell receptor beta chains sequenced from one sample in a study of blood T cell repertoires in COVID-19. Assay: immunoSEQ multiplex PCR; the TCRdb copy retains only in-frame clones and omits some. The sample has around 150,000 clones; approximately 90% are singletons. Sequenced material: peripheral blood. Receptors originate from a human donor in a cohort sampled during active COVID-19.

This clone was seen more than once but under ten times. The rearrangement links TRBV28 to TRBJ1-2; D remains ambiguous. V lost 3 bases to trimming and J lost 2 bases, with 10 bases between them. The CDR3 extends over 14 amino acids. Germline assignment: CDR1 MDHEN and CDR2 SYDVKM. Written as DNA, the CDR3 is TGTGCCAGCAGTTTCTTTGGCCTGAACTATGGCTACACCTTC. Translated, it gives CASSFFGLNYGYTF.

The gene calls are TRBV29-1 and TRBJ2-2; D not certain. Germline CDR1 is SQVTM and CDR2 is ANQGSEA. Trimming shortened V by 7 bases and J by 5 bases, and 8 bases separated the two germline ends. The CDR3 has 11 residues. The CDR3 DNA reads TGCAGCGCCGTGGAGACCGGGGAGCTGTTTTTT. It yields the protein CSAVETGELFF.

The chain links TRBV6-1 to TRBJ1-1; D is undetermined. Germline V gene sequence: CDR1 MNHNS, CDR2 SASEGT. The CDR3 length is 16 residues. Trimming removed 2 bases from V and 4 bases from J, with 17 bases in between. The CDR3 nucleotides read TGTGCCAGCAGTGAATTAGGATTTGGGCAGGTCACTGAAGCTTTCTTT. This codes for CASSELGFGQVTEAFF.

The chain links TRBV5-1 to TRBJ1-4; TRBD1 agrees at 7 bases. Germline-derived CDR1 and CDR2 are SGHRS and YFSETQ. The CDR3 is made up of 16 amino acids. The J segment lost 7 bases and the V segment lost 4 bases, leaving 13 bases of the junction unmatched. The CDR3 spells CASSTEPGQWGEKLFF. Written as DNA, the CDR3 is TGCGCCAGCAGCACGGAACCGGGACAGTGGGGTGAAAAACTGTTTTTT. Full variable domain (rest looked up from reference TRBV5-1 and TRBJ1-4): KAGVTQTPRYLIKTRGQQVTLSCSPISGHRSVSWYQQTPGQGLQFLFEYFSETQRNKGNFPGRFSGRQFSNSRSEMNVSTLELGDSALYLCASSTEPGQWGEKLFFGSGTQLSVL.

J is TRBJ2-7 and V is TRBV3-1 (or the pseudogene TRBV3-2); 8 bases map to TRBD2. With 0 bases clipped from V and 7 bases from J, the junction kept 5 bases outside the gene matches. From germline, CDR1 is LGHDT and CDR2 YNNKEL (reference sequence). The CDR3 has 14 amino acids. The CDR3 nucleotides read TGTGCCAGCAGCCAAGATCAGTCGGGGGGGGAGCAGTACTTC. Protein sequence: CASSQDQSGGEQYF.

This rearrangement joins TRBV5-8 to TRBJ1-5; 11 bases map to TRBD1. This CDR3 contains 15 residues. V trimming: 7 bases; J trimming: 2 bases; junction bases outside the gene matches: 5. Germline CDR1 SGHTS, CDR2 YDEGEE. The CDR3 reads CASGQGASGNQPQHF. CDR3 nucleotide sequence: TGTGCCAGCGGACAGGGGGCTAGCGGCAATCAGCCCCAGCATTTT.

V is TRBV4-3 and J is TRBJ1-5, with TRBD1 matching over 7 bases. With V trimmed by 3 bases and J by 2 bases, 7 bases remained unmatched. Germline V gives CDR1 LGHNA, CDR2 YSLEER. The CDR3 has 16 residues. The DNA of the CDR3 is TGCGCCAGCAGCCAGGAACAGGGGTTAGGCAATCAGCCCCAGCATTTT. Amino acid sequence: CASSQEQGLGNQPQHF.

The CDR3 coding sequence is TGTGCCAGCAGCCGAGTAACGGGAGGGCCTGGAAACATTCAGTACTTC. Its translation: CASSRVTGGPGNIQYF. The rearrangement uses TRBV3-1 (or the pseudogene TRBV3-2) and TRBJ2-4; 8 bases fit TRBD2. V shed 4 bases, J shed 6 bases, and the junction held 11 bases outside the gene matches. Germline CDR1 reads LGHDT; CDR2 reads YNNKEL (reference sequence). This CDR3 has 16 amino acids.

The V and J genes are TRBV19 and TRBJ1-1; D remains unclear. Trimming took 3 bases from V and 4 from J, leaving 12 bases between them. CDR3 length equals 14 residues. Germline assignment: CDR1 LNHDA and CDR2 SQIVND (reference sequence). The CDR3 DNA is TGTGCCAGTAGTATGAAATCGGGGTTCACTGAAGCTTTCTTT. Protein: CASSMKSGFTEAFF.

V and J are TRBV19 and TRBJ2-7; tentatively, D is TRBD1 (5 bases). CDR1 and CDR2 (germline): LNHDA, SQIVND (reference sequence). Trimming shortened V by 3 bases and J by 5 bases, and 14 bases separated the two germline ends. This CDR3 is 14 amino acids long. The CDR3 coding sequence is TGTGCCAGTAGTATGGTTCAGGGTGCGGACGAGCAGTACTTC. This codes for CASSMVQGADEQYF.

The chain joins TRBV6-1 to TRBJ1-5; 10 positions match TRBD1. The CDR3 extends over 18 amino acids. In germline, CDR1 is MNHNS, CDR2 SASEGT. The V gene end was trimmed by 0 bases and the J gene end by 1 base; junction bases not matched to a gene: 6. The CDR3 bases are TGTGCCAGCAGTGAAGCTGGGGGACAGGGGAGGAGCAATCAGCCCCAGCATTTT. This gives the protein CASSEAGGQGRSNQPQHF.

The V call is TRBV6-2 or TRBV6-3, the J call TRBJ1-5, with D maybe TRBD1 (5 bases). There are 17 residues in the CDR3. V shed 6 bases and J shed 2 bases, with 20 bases lying between them. The germline gives CDR1 MNHEY, CDR2 SVGEGT. For the CDR3, the DNA is TGTGCCAGCAGCCTCCATCCCAGACAGTTAGGCAATCAGCCCCAGCATTTT. Amino acids: CASSLHPRQLGNQPQHF.

This chain uses TRBV7-2 with TRBJ1-2, with TRBD1 matching 7 bases. The germline V gene has CDR1 SGHTA and CDR2 FQGNSA. The CDR3 has 13 amino acids. The V segment lost 0 bases and the J segment 7 bases; nucleotides outside the gene matches: 2. The DNA of the CDR3 is TGTGCCAGCAGCTTAGCCGGGACAGTTGGCTACACCTTC. Its translation is CASSLAGTVGYTF. Looking up the rest from reference TRBV7-2 and TRBJ1-2 gives the full variable domain: GAGVSQSPSNKVTEKGKDVELRCDPISGHTALYWYRQSLGQGLEFLIYFQGNSAPDKSGLPSDRFSAERTGGSVSTLTIQRTQQEDSAVYLCASSLAGTVGYTFGSGTRLTVV.

The chain combines TRBV10-3 with TRBJ2-3; the match to TRBD2 covers 8 bases. Germline V CDR1 and CDR2: ENHRY, SYGVKD. The junction had 2 bases not matched to a gene; V was cut back by 7 bases and J by 2 bases. The CDR3 loop spans 13 amino acids. The CDR3: CAITGRVTDTQYF. The CDR3 DNA follows: TGTGCCATCACCGGGAGGGTCACAGATACGCAGTATTTT.

A word on this clone: The identical CDR3 is also encoded by other nucleotide sequences in the sample. V and J are TRBV24-1 and TRBJ1-1, with 8 bases matching TRBD1. Germline V lookup: CDR1 KGHDR, CDR2 SFDVKD. The length of the CDR3 is 14 residues. Unmatched junction bases numbered 2, after V lost 5 bases and J lost 1 base. CDR3 sequence: CATSAGQGNTEAFF. The CDR3 nucleotides are TGTGCCACCAGTGCCGGACAGGGGAACACTGAAGCTTTCTTT.

The V gene is TRBV7-6, the J gene TRBJ2-3; 8 nucleotides align to TRBD2. The V gene end was trimmed by 2 bases and the J gene end by 0 bases; junction bases not matched to a gene: 4. The CDR3 is 16 residues long. The V gene's germline CDR1 is SGHVS and CDR2 FNYEAQ. This CDR3 reads CASSLRTSGSTDTQYF. The CDR3 DNA reads TGTGCCAGCAGCTTAAGAACTAGCGGCAGCACAGATACGCAGTATTTT.

The genes are TRBV5-5 and TRBJ1-4, with D maybe TRBD1 (5 bases). The germline V and J ends were trimmed by 3 bases and 3 bases, with 15 bases remaining between them. Germline CDR1 is SGHKS and CDR2 is YYEKEE (reference sequence). CDR3 length: 16 residues. The CDR3 DNA reads TGTGCCAGCAGCTCTATTAGACAGACGCCTAATGAAAAACTGTTTTTT. It yields the protein CASSSIRQTPNEKLFF. Together with reference TRBV5-5 and TRBJ1-4, the CDR3 gives the full variable domain: DAGVTQSPTHLIKTRGQQVTLRCSPISGHKSVSWYQQVLGQGPQFIFQYYEKEERGRGNFPDRFSARQFPNYSSELNVNALLLGDSALYLCASSSIRQTPNEKLFFGSGTQLSVL.

This clone is a singleton in its sample. The CDR3 sequence: CASSQAAELFF. The CDR3 DNA follows: TGTGCCAGCAGCCAGGCTGCGGAGCTGTTTTTT. V and J are TRBV6-5 and TRBJ2-2; D gene uncertain. The CDR3 contains 11 residues. The germline V gene encodes CDR1 MNHEY and CDR2 SVGAGI. Between the trimmed V and J ends, which lost 6 bases and 10 bases, there was a span of 9 bases.

V gene TRBV5-1 combines with J gene TRBJ2-3; no clear D. In germline, CDR1 is SGHRS, CDR2 YFSETQ. V lost 0 bases and J 4 bases, leaving 12 bases between the germline ends. This CDR3 comprises 15 residues. CDR3 amino acids: CASSLVSVPPDTQYF. In nucleotides, the CDR3 is TGCGCCAGCAGCTTGGTGTCAGTCCCCCCAGATACGCAGTATTTT.